One and the same sample provided the 5 T cell receptor beta chains below, sequenced in a study of T cells in Graves' hyperthyroidism and ophthalmopathy. The investigators amplified TCR beta CDR3 regions from RNA transcripts. HTBI primers were employed in a first-round RT-PCR of the TCR CDR3. TCRdb passed the multiplex PCR reads through MiXCR, listing each CDR3 protein once. In the table there are more than 300,000 distinct CDR3 sequences, 15% to 20% of which are singletons. The specimen was blood. The receptors come from a man aged 18 to 29 with Graves' ophthalmopathy.

This clonotype was seen at least ten times. The chain carries TRBV6-5 and TRBJ2-5; D not resolved. Trimming pared 0 bases from V and 1 base from J, leaving 3 bases between. This CDR3 has 13 amino acids. Germline CDR1 and CDR2: MNHEY and SVGAGI. CDR3 nucleotides: TGTGCCAGCAGTTACTCTCGCCAAGAGACCCAGTACTTC. Its translation is CASSYSRQETQYF.

This clonotype was detected only a few times. The junction departs from the called germline gene at one end, perhaps through a read error. V usage is TRBV6-1 and J usage is TRBJ1-5; D might be TRBD1 (6 bases). The CDR3 contains 15 residues. Germline V lookup: CDR1 MNHNS, CDR2 SASEGT. This CDR3 reads CGTKLIGTNNQPQHF. The CDR3 DNA reads as TGCGGCACAAAACTCATCGGGACAAATAATCAGCCCCAGCATTTT.

This clonotype was seen many times. The chain has TRBV7-3 and TRBJ2-2; no clear D. This CDR3 contains 14 residues. V was pared by 5 bases and J by 2 bases, with 9 bases between. Per the germline V gene, CDR1 is SGHTA and CDR2 is FQGTGA. DNA of the CDR3: TGTGCCAGCAGCCCTGCGGACAACACCGGGGAGCTGTTTTTT. Amino acids: CASSPADNTGELFF.

There are a few counts of this clonotype. The chain carries TRBV11-1 and TRBJ1-3, with 7 bases fitting TRBD1. Germline lookup yields CDR1 SGHAT and CDR2 FQDESV (reference sequence). This CDR3 region has 14 residues. Unmatched junction bases numbered 3, after V lost 3 bases and J lost 4 bases. This chain's CDR3 is CASSLDRLGNTIYF. The CDR3 DNA reads as TGTGCCAGCAGCTTGGACAGGCTGGGAAACACCATATATTTT.

The genes are TRBV6-1 and TRBJ1-4; D not resolved. V shed 5 bases and J shed 7 bases, with 17 bases lying between them. The germline V gene has CDR1 MNHNS and CDR2 SASEGT. The CDR3 sequence is 15 residues long. In DNA, the CDR3 is TGTGCCAGCAGTCCCGCGGACGACCTAAGTGAAAAACTGTTTTTT. It codes for CASSPADDLSEKLFF.